These 18 T cell receptor beta chains share one sample of origin, sequenced in a study of CD8+ T cells in alopecia areata. Isolated RNA was reverse transcribed into cDNA used as the sequencing template. Generated by immunoSEQ multiplex PCR, the TCRdb table keeps only in-frame clones and is missing some. The repertoire holds 60,000 to 65,000 clones, with roughly two fifths as singletons. Material for sequencing was NKG2D-low CD8+ T cells sorted from blood. Receptor source: a human donor with alopecia areata.

The chain employs TRBV11-2 and TRBJ2-7, with 7 positions matching TRBD1. After removal of 4 bases from V and 1 base from J, the junction contained 4 bases not matched to a gene. The length of the CDR3 is 14 residues. Germline lookup yields CDR1 SGHAT and CDR2 FQNNGV. CDR3 sequence: CASSSLTGSYEQYF. CDR3 nucleotides: TGTGCCAGCAGCTCGTTGACAGGGTCCTACGAGCAGTACTTC.

The chain carries TRBV6-8 and TRBJ1-1; no firm D call. V gave up 0 bases and J gave up 1 base, with 18 bases separating them. The length of the CDR3 is 18 residues. Germline V gene lookup returns CDR1 MNHGY and CDR2 SAAAGT. CDR3 DNA: TGTGCCAGCAGTTACTCACCAGGTCCACCCAAGAAGAACACTGAAGCTTTCTTT. It codes for CASSYSPGPPKKNTEAFF.

This clone has just a few counts. The CDR3: CASSILPGQGIEGTQYF. CDR3 coding DNA: TGTGCCAGCAGCATCCTTCCGGGACAGGGGATAGAAGGGACCCAGTACTTC. This chain links TRBV13 with TRBJ2-5; 10 bases agree with TRBD1. The CDR3 covers 17 residues. J was trimmed by 7 bases and V by 5 bases; bases with no gene match: 16. Germline-derived CDR1 and CDR2 are PRHDT and FYEKMQ (reference sequence).

This clone was counted only a few times. This chain joins TRBV6-4 and TRBJ2-2, with D unclear. Trimming shortened V by 0 bases and J by 4 bases, and 3 bases separated the two germline ends. Germline CDR1 MRHNA, CDR2 SNTAGT. The CDR3 is made up of 13 amino acids. The CDR3 nucleotides are TGTGCCAGCAGTGACTCTAGCACCGGGGAGCTGTTTTTT. It yields the protein CASSDSSTGELFF.

The chain combines TRBV30 with TRBJ1-2; no clear D. The CDR3 is made up of 12 amino acids. Between the trimmed V and J ends, which lost 4 bases and 4 bases, there was a span of 10 bases. In germline, CDR1 is GTSNPN, CDR2 SVGIG (reference sequence). The CDR3 region is CAWNGFGYGYTF. CDR3 in DNA: TGTGCCTGGAATGGTTTCGGCTATGGCTACACCTTC.

This clone was counted between two and nine times. This chain joins TRBV9 and TRBJ2-1; 7 nucleotides line up with TRBD1. Germline CDR1 SGDLS, CDR2 YYNGEE. The CDR3 has 16 residues. V shed 3 bases and J 4 bases; nucleotides not matched to a gene: 10. The CDR3 here is CASSDSGTAAYNEQFF. The DNA of the CDR3 is TGTGCCAGCAGCGACTCCGGGACAGCGGCTTACAATGAGCAGTTCTTC.

V gene TRBV4-3 combines with J gene TRBJ1-2, with TRBD1 identical over 8 bases. Germline CDR1 is LGHNA and CDR2 is YSLEER. The CDR3 is 17 residues long. V was clipped by 1 base and J by 4 bases; unmatched bases: 11. The CDR3 DNA follows: TGCGCCAGCAGCCAAGTTCTCCAGGGGGCTGAGTTCTATGGCTACACCTTC. Residues: CASSQVLQGAEFYGYTF.

This clone was seen a few times. V gene TRBV29-1 combines with J gene TRBJ2-7; the D call may be TRBD1 or TRBD2 (5 bases each). CDR1 SQVTM and CDR2 ANQGSEA come from the germline V gene. The CDR3 spans 13 residues. Trimming shortened V by 6 bases and J by 2 bases, and 14 bases separated the two germline ends. CDR3 sequence: CSVGRIGPYEQYF. CDR3 in DNA: TGCAGCGTGGGACGGATCGGACCCTACGAGCAGTACTTC.

The rearrangement uses TRBV27 and TRBJ1-1; D may be TRBD1 (5 bases). With 8 bases removed from V and 3 bases from J, the gap between germline ends came to 13 bases. Germline assignment: CDR1 MNHEY and CDR2 SMNVEV (reference sequence). The length of the CDR3 is 13 residues. The CDR3 protein is CASAVGPHTEAFF. DNA for the CDR3: TGTGCCAGCGCCGTGGGGCCCCACACTGAAGCTTTCTTT.

The rearrangement joins TRBV28 to TRBJ2-1, with 9 bases fitting TRBD2. CDR3 length equals 19 residues. Trimming at V came to 5 bases and at J to 6 bases, leaving 20 bases not matched to a gene. The germline CDR1 and CDR2 sequences are MDHEN and SYDVKM. The CDR3 sequence is CASSPNLEGLAPEVNEQFF. DNA of the CDR3: TGTGCCAGCAGTCCCAATCTAGAGGGACTAGCACCTGAGGTCAATGAGCAGTTCTTC.

The chain combines TRBV29-1 with TRBJ2-1; D is perhaps TRBD1 or TRBD2 (6 bases each). The CDR3 is made up of 13 amino acids. Trimming stripped 6 bases from V and 5 bases from J, with 14 bases between. Looked up from germline, CDR1 is SQVTM and CDR2 is ANQGSEA. The CDR3: CSVSGDTNNEQFF. CDR3 DNA: TGCAGCGTCTCGGGGGACACCAACAATGAGCAGTTCTTC.

This clone has a handful of counts. V usage is TRBV28 and J usage is TRBJ2-7; 7 positions agree with TRBD1. The CDR3 length is 12 residues. CDR1 is MDHEN, CDR2 SYDVKM, per germline. V was clipped by 7 bases and J by 2 bases; unmatched bases: 2. CDR3 sequence (DNA): TGTGCCAGCAAAACAGGGGCCTACGAGCAGTACTTC. Translating it yields CASKTGAYEQYF.

This clone came up a few times. The chain couples TRBV5-6 to TRBJ2-5; D is tentatively TRBD1 or TRBD2 (6 bases each). Looked up from germline, CDR1 is SGHDT and CDR2 is YYEEEE. This CDR3 comprises 12 residues. The ends were cut back, 4 bases at V and 7 bases at J, with 11 bases in the middle. CDR3 sequence: CASSQGGGTQYF. CDR3 DNA sequence: TGTGCCAGCAGCCAAGGAGGGGGGACCCAGTACTTC.

The table lists this clone with a few counts. This chain links TRBV19 with TRBJ2-1, with TRBD1 identical over 9 bases. Germline V CDR1 and CDR2: LNHDA, SQIVND (reference sequence). The V gene end was trimmed by 7 bases and the J gene end by 8 bases; junction bases not matched to a gene: 12. The CDR3 spans 15 residues. DNA for the CDR3: TGTGCCAGTACCCATTTCGGGACAGGGTCTCATGAGCAGTTCTTC. Its protein product is CASTHFGTGSHEQFF.

The chain combines TRBV29-1 with TRBJ2-1; the D is unclear. Looked up from germline, CDR1 is SQVTM and CDR2 is ANQGSEA. Trimming took off 2 bases at V and 1 base at J, with 3 bases between the two ends. The CDR3 length is 12 residues. In DNA form, the CDR3 reads TGCAGCGTTGAAAGGTCCTACAATGAGCAGTTCTTC. Translating gives CSVERSYNEQFF.

Notes on this clone: An end of the junction differs from the germline gene, which may be a read error. The CDR3 DNA sequence: TGTGCTAGCACCCGGGACGTCCTCTTC. This translates into CASTRDVLF. The chain carries TRBV7-7 and TRBJ1-2; D may be TRBD1 (5 bases). Germline CDR1 and CDR2: SSHAT and FNYEAQ (reference sequence). The CDR3 spans 9 residues.

The chain couples TRBV29-1 to TRBJ2-7; D possibly uses TRBD1 or TRBD2 (5 bases each). The germline CDR1 and CDR2 sequences are SQVTM and ANQGSEA. The CDR3 is 14 residues long. The V gene lost 4 bases and the J gene lost 5 bases, with 18 bases spanning the gap. As DNA, the CDR3 is TGCAGCGTTGGTAGGCTGGGGGTACGCGACGAGCAGTACTTC. Its translation: CSVGRLGVRDEQYF.

V and J are TRBV27 and TRBJ2-1; 11 nucleotides line up with TRBD2. From germline, CDR1 is MNHEY and CDR2 SMNVEV (reference sequence). The V segment lost 5 bases and the J segment 6 bases; nucleotides outside the gene matches: 3. The CDR3 covers 14 residues. The CDR3 DNA is TGTGCCAGCAGTATAACTAGCGGGAGCAATGAGCAGTTCTTC. Translating it yields CASSITSGSNEQFF.